This T cell receptor (beta chain) was documented in a study of cytomegalovirus exposure and HLA in healthy donors. Study details: Genetic ancestry analysis placed around 76% of the roughly 400 donors that were genotyped in the Caucasian-associated cluster. Study observations and caveats: V segments that were indistinguishable, TRBV6-2 and TRBV6-3 among them, were omitted from analysis. It was taken for granted in presence/absence analyses that sequencing depth across donors was roughly uniform.

This clone has just a few counts. Its matching antigen is unknown. This PCR relied on a set of 60 Vbeta primers and 13 Jbeta primers. Libraries were prepared by immunoSEQ multiplex PCR; TCRdb keeps only in-frame clonotypes and omits some of them. Among almost 200,000 clones, around 78% were seen once, and the ten largest hold under 2%. CDR3 size: 15 residues. Trimming took 7 bases from V and 0 from J, leaving 13 bases between them. Per germline, CDR1 SGHTA and CDR2 FQGNSA. The J gene is TRBJ1-3, the V gene TRBV7-2; the D is unclear. Sequences were obtained from PBMCs. This TCR was sampled from a man in his thirties or forties in good health and CMV-seronegative. CDR3 amino acids: CASTVDWSSGNTIYF. DNA for the CDR3: TGTGCCAGCACCGTTGACTGGAGCTCTGGAAACACCATATATTTT. Looking up the rest from reference TRBV7-2 and TRBJ1-3 gives the full variable domain: GAGVSQSPSNKVTEKGKDVELRCDPISGHTALYWYRQSLGQGLEFLIYFQGNSAPDKSGLPSDRFSAERTGGSVSTLTIQRTQQEDSAVYLCASTVDWSSGNTIYFGEGSWLTVV.